Listed here are 4 T cell receptor beta chains from one sample, sequenced in a study of OX40 agonist ivuxolimab in advanced cancers. Profiled with immunoSEQ multiplex PCR; TCRdb holds only in-frame clones, not every one. This table holds some 79,000 clones, roughly nine tenths found once. The sample consisted of CD4+ or CD8+ T cells sorted from blood, taken in a trial of the OX40 agonist ivuxolimab. These TCRs come from an adult with an advanced solid tumor such as melanoma, head and neck, liver or kidney cancer.

The chain recombines TRBV19 with TRBJ2-5, with D tentatively TRBD2 (7 bases). V shed 4 bases and J shed 8 bases, with 23 bases lying between them. Germline V gene data show CDR1 as LNHDA and CDR2 as SQIVND (reference sequence). The CDR3 contains 16 residues. The CDR3, as DNA: TGTGCCAGTAGTACCACCTGGGAGGGGGGGAGCCCAACCCAGTACTTC. This sequence encodes CASSTTWEGGSPTQYF.

The chain joins TRBV27 to TRBJ2-1; 9 bases match TRBD2. CDR1 MNHEY and CDR2 SMNVEV come from the germline V gene (reference sequence). V lost 7 bases and J lost 10; bases outside the gene matches: 11. The CDR3 has 14 amino acids. CDR3 region: CASNKIAGVQEQFF. The CDR3 DNA reads TGTGCCAGCAACAAAATAGCGGGAGTCCAGGAGCAGTTCTTC.

This clone appeared a few times. This chain connects TRBV4-2 to TRBJ1-2; the match to TRBD1 covers 7 bases. This CDR3 has 17 amino acids. In germline, CDR1 is LGHNA, CDR2 YNFKEQ. Trimming at V came to 0 bases and at J to 4 bases, leaving 11 bases not matched to a gene. The CDR3 nucleotides are TGTGCCAGCAGCCAAGAAGGTCTGCAGGGGGGACTCTATGGCTACACCTTC. Its translation is CASSQEGLQGGLYGYTF.

V usage is TRBV7-8 and J usage is TRBJ2-5; weak D call: TRBD1 (5 bases). CDR1 is SGHVS, CDR2 FQNEAQ, per germline. The V end lost 3 bases, the J end lost 0 bases, and 17 bases lay between the germline ends. This CDR3 has 17 residues. The CDR3 sequence is CASSLGPKTADQETQYF. DNA of the CDR3: TGTGCCAGCAGCTTGGGCCCCAAGACAGCCGACCAAGAGACCCAGTACTTC.